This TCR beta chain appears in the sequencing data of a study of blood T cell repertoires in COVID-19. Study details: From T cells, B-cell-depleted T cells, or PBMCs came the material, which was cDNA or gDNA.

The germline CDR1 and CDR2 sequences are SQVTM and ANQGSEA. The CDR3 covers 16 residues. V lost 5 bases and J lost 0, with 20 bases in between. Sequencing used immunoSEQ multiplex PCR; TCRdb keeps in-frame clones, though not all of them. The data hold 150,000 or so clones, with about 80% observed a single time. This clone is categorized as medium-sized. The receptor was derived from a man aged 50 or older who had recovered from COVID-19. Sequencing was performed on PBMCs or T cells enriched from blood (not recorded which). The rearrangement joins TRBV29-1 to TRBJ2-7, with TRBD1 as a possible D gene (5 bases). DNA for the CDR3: TGCAGCGTTTCTGCAACCGGACACAGAGGCTCCTACGAGCAGTACTTC. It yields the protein CSVSATGHRGSYEQYF.